This T cell receptor beta chain came from a study of blood T cell repertoires in COVID-19. Study context: The study drew acute and convalescent COVID-19 samples from the United States, Italy and Spain.

With 3 bases removed from V and 3 bases from J, the gap between germline ends came to 11 bases. This CDR3 is built from 15 residues. The germline CDR1 and CDR2 sequences are KGHSH and LQKENI. TCRdb's table, derived via immunoSEQ multiplex PCR, lists solely in-frame clones and lacks some. The table includes 220,000 or so clones, just under 85% detected once. The receptor comes from a woman aged 80 or over with acute or convalescent COVID-19. V gene TRBV18 combines with J gene TRBJ1-4; D is unresolved. Sequencing input: peripheral blood. The CDR3 is CASSPSSFPNEKLFF. The CDR3 coding sequence is TGTGCCAGCTCACCCTCGAGTTTTCCTAATGAAAAACTGTTTTTT.